Below, 30 T cell receptor beta chains from the same sample are listed, as sequenced in a study of shared clonotypes between healthy human individuals. Profiling relied on immunoSEQ multiplex PCR, and the TCRdb table lists in-frame clones only, not all of them. The sample includes roughly 2 million clones, around 96% of them seen just once. The naive CD8 subset, CD45RO-negative cells positively selected for CCR7, excluded terminally differentiated effector memory CD45RA+ cells. The source material was naive CD8+ T cells sorted from blood. The source of these receptors is a man aged 18 to 29 in good health.

The gene calls are TRBV28 and TRBJ2-7; TRBD2 is a possible D gene (6 bases). The CDR3 contains 19 residues. V was cut by 6 bases and J by 4 bases, with 31 bases left in between. Germline CDR1 is MDHEN and CDR2 is SYDVKM. The chain's CDR3 is CASRSVGWEDSKWGYEQYF. The CDR3 nucleotides are TGTGCCAGCAGGTCTGTGGGGTGGGAGGACTCTAAATGGGGTTACGAGCAGTACTTC.

The rearrangement links TRBV27 to TRBJ1-5; a possible D gene is TRBD1 (5 bases). The CDR3 runs 13 residues. CDR1 MNHEY and CDR2 SMNVEV come from the germline V gene (reference sequence). Trimming left V 10 bases short and J 7 bases short, with 17 bases between. The CDR3 spells CAIADGGGQPQHF. The CDR3 DNA is TGTGCCATCGCGGACGGGGGTGGACAGCCCCAGCATTTT.

J is TRBJ2-3 and V is TRBV18; D unresolved. The V end was cut by 1 base, the J end by 2 bases, with 4 bases between. The CDR3 spans 13 residues. CDR1 and CDR2 (germline): KGHSH, LQKENI. The CDR3 coding sequence is TGTGCCAGCTCACCACTATCCACAGATACGCAGTATTTT. It specifies CASSPLSTDTQYF.

This chain connects TRBV4-1 to TRBJ1-1; no clear D. V was trimmed by 4 bases and J by 7 bases, leaving 10 bases between them. CDR1 and CDR2 from the germline V gene are MGHRA and YSYEKL. The CDR3 length is 12 residues. CDR3 loop: CASSLGGYEAFF. CDR3 DNA sequence: TGCGCCAGCAGCCTAGGAGGCTATGAAGCTTTCTTT.

There are a few counts of this clone. Additional DNA sequences in this sample encode the identical CDR3. The rearrangement joins TRBV9 to TRBJ1-1; D is undetermined. The germline V and J ends were trimmed by 0 bases and 5 bases, with 8 bases remaining between them. The CDR3 spans 13 residues. Germline V gene sequence: CDR1 SGDLS, CDR2 YYNGEE. CDR3 amino acids: CASSVGGQTEAFF. CDR3 bases: TGTGCCAGCAGCGTAGGTGGGCAAACTGAAGCTTTCTTT.

This sequence joins TRBV28 and TRBJ2-3, with 10 nucleotides matching TRBD2. The CDR3 is 17 residues long. Germline CDR1 and CDR2: MDHEN and SYDVKM. V shed 3 bases, J shed 2 bases, and the junction held 8 bases outside the gene matches. The CDR3 nucleotides are TGTGCCAGCAGTTTGCAGCTAGCGGGGGAGGACACAGATACGCAGTATTTT. Translated, it gives CASSLQLAGEDTDTQYF. The variable domain in full, completed from reference TRBV28 and TRBJ2-3, reads DVKVTQSSRYLVKRTGEKVFLECVQDMDHENMFWYRQDPGLGLRLIYFSYDVKMKEKGDIPEGYSVSREKKERFSLILESASTNQTSMYLCASSLQLAGEDTDTQYFGPGTRLTVL.

This chain uses TRBV6-1 with TRBJ1-1; D remains unclear. The germline CDR1 and CDR2 sequences are MNHNS and SASEGT. The length of the CDR3 is 16 residues. V lost 0 bases and J 0 bases, leaving 11 bases between the germline ends. The CDR3 here is CASSEALSGLNTEAFF. For the CDR3, the DNA is TGTGCCAGCAGTGAAGCGCTTTCAGGACTGAACACTGAAGCTTTCTTT.

To note about this clone: Other DNA sequences in this sample translate to the same CDR3. The V and J genes are TRBV27 and TRBJ1-1; 7 nucleotides match TRBD1. The V gene's germline CDR1 is MNHEY and CDR2 SMNVEV (reference sequence). V dropped 5 bases and J dropped 3; count of bases not matched to a gene: 3. This CDR3 spans 13 amino acids. The CDR3 coding sequence is TGTGCCAGCAGTCTCACAGGGGACACTGAAGCTTTCTTT. Translated, it gives CASSLTGDTEAFF.

The chain employs TRBV4-1 and TRBJ2-7; no firm D call. This CDR3 comprises 14 residues. V was pared by 4 bases and J by 6 bases, with 16 bases between. Germline CDR1 MGHRA, CDR2 YSYEKL. DNA for the CDR3: TGCGCCAGCAGCCCCTCCGCCGCCAGTTTCGAGCAGTACTTC. It translates to CASSPSAASFEQYF.

Of note for this clone: The same CDR3 can be traced to other DNA sequences in this sample. The CDR3 region has the DNA TGCGCCAGCAGCCAAGATCCCGGGAACACTGAAGCTTTCTTT. This gives the protein CASSQDPGNTEAFF. The genes are TRBV4-1 and TRBJ1-1; D is unclear. V dropped 0 bases and J dropped 1 base, with 6 bases sitting between them. CDR3 size: 14 residues. The germline V gene encodes CDR1 MGHRA and CDR2 YSYEKL.

The V and J genes are TRBV6-6 and TRBJ2-1; possibly TRBD2 for D (6 bases). Germline V lookup: CDR1 MNHNY, CDR2 SVGAGI (reference sequence). The CDR3 runs to 12 residues. V lost 10 bases, J lost 1 base, and 8 bases lay in between. CDR3 residues: CATGTSYNEQFF. In nucleotides, the CDR3 is TGTGCCACCGGGACTTCCTACAATGAGCAGTTCTTC.

The rearrangement uses TRBV15 and TRBJ1-2, with D possibly TRBD1 on 5 matching bases. The V gene's germline CDR1 is LNHNV and CDR2 YYDKDF (reference sequence). The CDR3 spans 13 residues. With 6 bases removed from V and 8 bases from J, the gap between germline ends came to 16 bases. CDR3 nucleotide sequence: TGTGCCACCAGAACCTGGGGGTCTAACGGCTACACCTTC. As protein: CATRTWGSNGYTF.

The chain carries TRBV7-9 and TRBJ2-2; possibly TRBD2 for D (6 bases). The CDR3 is made up of 16 amino acids. The germline V gene has CDR1 SEHNR and CDR2 FQNEAQ (reference sequence). V was cut by 0 bases and J by 7 bases, with 15 bases left in between. The CDR3 sequence is CASSLAVGRNLGELFF. The DNA for the CDR3 is TGTGCCAGCAGCTTAGCGGTCGGGAGAAATCTCGGGGAGCTGTTTTTT.

The V and J genes are TRBV9 and TRBJ1-2; no clear D gene. Trimming shortened V by 0 bases and J by 4 bases, and 4 bases separated the two germline ends. The CDR3 runs 12 residues. Germline values: CDR1 SGDLS, CDR2 YYNGEE. In DNA form, the CDR3 reads TGTGCCAGCAGCGTAGACCCCTATGGCTACACCTTC. It codes for CASSVDPYGYTF.

This sequence joins TRBV27 and TRBJ1-2, with TRBD1 as a possible D gene (5 bases). CDR1 and CDR2 from the germline V gene are MNHEY and SMNVEV (reference sequence). The CDR3 extends over 14 amino acids. V gave up 10 bases and J gave up 4 bases, with 19 bases separating them. CDR3 amino acids: CATAAVIGGYGYTF. The DNA for the CDR3 is TGTGCCACCGCCGCCGTAATCGGGGGCTATGGCTACACCTTC.

V is TRBV4-3 and J is TRBJ2-7; D may correspond to TRBD1 or TRBD2 (5 bases each). CDR3 length: 17 amino acids. The germline V and J ends were trimmed by 0 bases and 3 bases, with 18 bases remaining between them. Looked up from germline, CDR1 is LGHNA and CDR2 is YSLEER. The CDR3 region is CASSQDYGRAGNYEQYF. CDR3 nucleotide sequence: TGCGCCAGCAGCCAAGATTATGGGCGGGCAGGGAACTACGAGCAGTACTTC.

This chain uses TRBV7-9 with TRBJ2-1; 12 bases map to TRBD2. Per germline, CDR1 SEHNR and CDR2 FQNEAQ (reference sequence). Trimming at V came to 7 bases and at J to 8 bases, leaving 9 bases not matched to a gene. This CDR3 comprises 15 residues. CDR3 sequence reads: CASTLAGGPWDEQFF. In nucleotides, the CDR3 is TGTGCCAGCACCCTAGCGGGAGGGCCTTGGGATGAGCAGTTCTTC.

This chain connects TRBV29-1 to TRBJ1-1; D is possibly TRBD1 (6 bases). This CDR3 spans 13 amino acids. Germline loops: CDR1 SQVTM, CDR2 ANQGSEA. V lost 0 bases and J 7 bases, leaving 12 bases between the germline ends. Here the CDR3 reads CSVEDLQGGEAFF. The CDR3 DNA reads TGCAGCGTTGAAGATTTACAGGGAGGTGAAGCTTTCTTT.

This chain uses TRBV4-1 with TRBJ1-1; no clear D gene. The CDR3 is 14 residues long. V lost 0 bases and J lost 4, with 9 bases in between. CDR1 and CDR2 from the germline V gene are MGHRA and YSYEKL. The CDR3 protein is CASSQDAETTEAFF. The DNA for the CDR3 is TGCGCCAGCAGCCAAGATGCGGAGACCACTGAAGCTTTCTTT.

V and J are TRBV5-8 and TRBJ2-1; D perhaps matches TRBD1 (5 bases). Germline loops: CDR1 SGHTS, CDR2 YDEGEE. There are 14 residues in the CDR3. V lost 7 bases to trimming and J lost 0 bases, with 11 bases between them. The CDR3 loop is CASWTRTSYNEQFF. CDR3 in DNA: TGTGCCAGCTGGACACGGACCTCCTACAATGAGCAGTTCTTC.

The rearrangement joins TRBV28 to TRBJ2-7; D remains unclear. The length of the CDR3 is 14 residues. With 5 bases removed from V and 2 bases from J, the gap between germline ends came to 13 bases. Germline V CDR1 and CDR2: MDHEN, SYDVKM. CDR3 DNA sequence: TGTGCCAGCAGTCCCACACTTAATCCCTACGAGCAGTACTTC. Translation gives CASSPTLNPYEQYF.

On this clone itself: Lacking the conserved final phenylalanine or tryptophan, this CDR3 likely reflects a read error. The V and J genes are TRBV18 and TRBJ1-1, with D tentatively TRBD1 (5 bases). Between the trimmed V and J ends, which lost 2 bases and 1 base, there was a span of 8 bases. In germline, CDR1 is KGHSH, CDR2 LQKENI. The CDR3 runs 14 residues. Written as DNA, the CDR3 is TGTGCCAGCTCACCATTGAGGGGGAACACTGAAGCTTTCCTT. Translated, it gives CASSPLRGNTEAFL.

The CDR3 spells CASRGGPWTNEKLFF. The CDR3 region has the DNA TGTGCCAGCAGAGGAGGGCCGTGGACTAATGAAAAACTGTTTTTT. The chain links TRBV7-8 to TRBJ1-4; D is uncertain. This CDR3 contains 15 residues. Germline CDR1 SGHVS, CDR2 FQNEAQ. Trimming cost V 6 bases and J 2 bases, with 13 bases left between them.

The rearrangement uses TRBV5-3 and TRBJ2-5; 7 positions match TRBD2. TRBV5-3 counts as an open reading frame of uncertain function. This CDR3 comprises 18 residues. The V and J ends lost 0 bases and 1 base, in that order; junction bases with no gene match: 12. CDR3 region: CARSLEALRGDLQETQYF. The CDR3 coding sequence is TGTGCCAGAAGCTTGGAGGCCCTTCGGGGGGACCTCCAAGAGACCCAGTACTTC.

This rearrangement joins TRBV19 to TRBJ1-1; TRBD1 aligns across 12 bases. The germline V gene has CDR1 LNHDA and CDR2 SQIVND (reference sequence). This CDR3 has 14 residues. Trimming at V came to 6 bases and at J to 5 bases, leaving 4 bases not matched to a gene. The CDR3 reads CASRQGQGATEAFF. CDR3 coding DNA: TGTGCCAGTAGACAGGGACAGGGGGCGACTGAAGCTTTCTTT.

CDR3 DNA: TGCGCCAGCAGCCCAGGACTAGCGGGAGGGCGCGAGCAGTACTTC. Amino acids: CASSPGLAGGREQYF. V gene TRBV5-1 combines with J gene TRBJ2-7, with 15 bases fitting TRBD2. V was pared by 4 bases and J by 6 bases, with 5 bases of the junction left unmatched. The CDR3 extends over 15 amino acids. Germline V gene sequence: CDR1 SGHRS, CDR2 YFSETQ.

The genes are TRBV15 and TRBJ1-5; tentatively, D is TRBD1 (6 bases). The CDR3 loop spans 16 amino acids. The V end lost 5 bases, the J end lost 4 bases, and 18 bases lay between the germline ends. Germline V gene lookup returns CDR1 LNHNV and CDR2 YYDKDF (reference sequence). The CDR3 coding sequence is TGTGCCACCAGCGGACCGGACAGCGAGGGGAATCAGCCCCAGCATTTT. Translated: CATSGPDSEGNQPQHF.

The V gene is TRBV10-1, the J gene TRBJ1-6; maybe TRBD1 (5 bases). The V gene lost 0 bases and the J gene lost 10 bases, with 13 bases spanning the gap. The CDR3 extends over 15 amino acids. Germline V gives CDR1 WNHNN, CDR2 SYGVQD (reference sequence). CDR3 sequence reads: CASSESLRVGSPLHF. The DNA of the CDR3 is TGCGCCAGCAGTGAGTCTCTCAGGGTAGGCTCACCCCTCCACTTT.

With regard to this clone: In the same sample, other DNA sequences code for this CDR3. CDR3 in amino acids: CASSLVGGGSPLHF. The CDR3 nucleotides are TGTGCCAGCAGCTTAGTGGGGGGAGGTTCACCCCTCCACTTT. This chain joins TRBV7-9 and TRBJ1-6, with D possibly being TRBD1 (5 bases). Germline V gives CDR1 SEHNR, CDR2 FQNEAQ (reference sequence). This CDR3 region has 14 residues. V was trimmed by 1 base and J by 9 bases, leaving 10 bases between them.

The V and J genes are TRBV5-4 and TRBJ1-2; D remains unclear. Germline V gene lookup returns CDR1 SGHNT and CDR2 YYREEE (reference sequence). This CDR3 is built from 11 residues. Trimming took off 0 bases at V and 9 bases at J, with 6 bases between the two ends. The chain's CDR3 is CASSLEVSYTF. The CDR3 DNA sequence: TGTGCCAGCAGCTTGGAAGTAAGCTACACCTTC.